The 18 T cell receptor beta chains presented below share a single source sample, sequenced in a study of T cells expressing NK-cell markers. For each CDR3 protein, TCRdb gives one entry from its re-call of the 5' RACE reads, without DNA. The repertoire table contains under 600,000 distinct CDR3 sequences. Material: blood T cells: a sorted CD56 or NKG2C T cell subset, CD4+ or CD8+ T cells, or bulk PBMC T cells (not recorded which). Source of these receptors: a woman aged 45 to 65 in good health.

The J gene is TRBJ2-7, the V gene TRBV27; TCRdb gives TRBD1 as the D gene, but with no DNA this cannot be confirmed. Germline V gene data show CDR1 as MNHEY and CDR2 as SMNVEV (reference sequence). There are 18 residues in the CDR3. CDR3 in amino acids: CASSLRAGTGGFSYEQYF.

This chain uses TRBV5-1 with TRBJ2-1; TCRdb proposes TRBD2, but this gene call is untestable without DNA. The CDR3 covers 14 residues. CDR1 SGHRS and CDR2 YFSETQ come from the germline V gene. The CDR3 loop is CASSLPGLNNEQFF.

The chain recombines TRBV12-5 with TRBJ1-1. The CDR3 is 13 residues long. Germline values: CDR1 LGHNT, CDR2 FRNRAP. The CDR3 is CASGLPQLGEAFF. The full variable domain, with the rest looked up from reference TRBV12-5 and TRBJ1-1, is DARVTQTPRHKVTEMGQEVTMRCQPILGHNTVFWYRQTMMQGLELLAYFRNRAPLDDSGMPKDRFSAEMPDATLATLKIQPSEPRDSAVYFCASGLPQLGEAFFGQGTRLTVV.

J is TRBJ1-4 and V is TRBV5-6; TCRdb calls TRBD1, which cannot be checked without DNA. CDR1 is SGHDT, CDR2 YYEEEE, per germline. This CDR3 spans 14 amino acids. The chain's CDR3 is CASGLTGRFEKLFF.

This rearrangement joins TRBV4-1 to TRBJ2-1; the D call of TRBD2 rests on TCRdb alone, since no DNA is present to check it. The CDR3 length is 17 residues. Per germline, CDR1 MGHRA and CDR2 YSYEKL. The chain's CDR3 is CASSQDEASGRFGEQFF.

The CDR3 protein is CSVVGRHANYGYTF. This chain connects TRBV29-1 to TRBJ1-2. Germline V lookup: CDR1 SQVTM, CDR2 ANQGSEA. CDR3 length: 14 amino acids.

The chain recombines TRBV5-1 with TRBJ1-2; as DNA is missing, the TRBD1 call by TCRdb cannot be tested. The CDR3 spans 15 residues. Germline V gene sequence: CDR1 SGHRS, CDR2 YFSETQ. The CDR3 loop reads CASSPTPGYVYGYTF.

V usage is TRBV7-3 and J usage is TRBJ2-1; TCRdb's D gene call, TRBD1, goes unchecked for lack of DNA. This CDR3 has 15 amino acids. CDR1 SGHTA and CDR2 FQGTGA come from the germline V gene. Here the CDR3 reads CASSGAGNGLNEQFF.

CDR3 region: CATEGPGGIGQFF. V usage is TRBV24-1 and J usage is TRBJ2-1; TCRdb indicates TRBD1, and absent DNA this call remains unverified. This CDR3 is 13 amino acids long. Germline lookup yields CDR1 KGHDR and CDR2 SFDVKD.

The chain joins TRBV20-1 to TRBJ2-3; TCRdb's assignment of TRBD2 cannot be checked, as there is no DNA. This CDR3 is 19 amino acids long. Germline lookup yields CDR1 DFQATT and CDR2 SNEGSKA (reference sequence). CDR3 sequence reads: CSATAAGGHFPPSTDTQYF.

CDR3 in amino acids: CASSPRTSGRAGADTQYF. The chain couples TRBV11-3 to TRBJ2-3; TCRdb reports TRBD2, a call that lacks DNA to check it against. Germline-derived CDR1 and CDR2 are SGHNT and YENEEA. The CDR3 is 18 residues long.

The chain is built from TRBV24-1 and TRBJ2-1; TCRdb picks TRBD2, but there is no DNA to check that call. The CDR3 totals 13 residues. Germline values: CDR1 KGHDR, CDR2 SFDVKD. The CDR3 loop reads CATSDLLGEEQFF.

This chain uses TRBV29-1 with TRBJ2-1; the TCRdb D gene call, TRBD2, has no DNA to confirm it. The CDR3 spans 14 residues. Per germline, CDR1 SQVTM and CDR2 ANQGSEA. CDR3 protein: CSVKTSGRENEQFF.

This chain connects TRBV4-2 to TRBJ2-1. The CDR3 runs to 16 residues. Germline V gene lookup returns CDR1 LGHNA and CDR2 YNFKEQ. CDR3 in amino acids: CASSQDYGVPYNEQFF.

The J gene is TRBJ2-3, the V gene TRBV5-1. This CDR3 has 13 residues. Germline lookup yields CDR1 SGHRS and CDR2 YFSETQ. This CDR3 is CATTAQFTDTQYF.

V and J are TRBV29-1 and TRBJ1-4; TCRdb designates TRBD1, a call that cannot be tested without DNA. The CDR3 contains 14 residues. Germline V gene data show CDR1 as SQVTM and CDR2 as ANQGSEA. The CDR3 protein is CSVQGQGAFEKLFF.

The V and J genes are TRBV29-1 and TRBJ1-2. The CDR3 totals 13 residues. The V gene's germline CDR1 is SQVTM and CDR2 ANQGSEA. The CDR3 sequence is CSVVQGGEGGYTF.

The rearrangement joins TRBV20-1 to TRBJ1-1; TCRdb gives TRBD1 as the D gene, but with no DNA this cannot be confirmed. Germline V gives CDR1 DFQATT, CDR2 SNEGSKA (reference sequence). The CDR3 is 15 residues long. This chain's CDR3 is CSAGREPMDPAEAFF.